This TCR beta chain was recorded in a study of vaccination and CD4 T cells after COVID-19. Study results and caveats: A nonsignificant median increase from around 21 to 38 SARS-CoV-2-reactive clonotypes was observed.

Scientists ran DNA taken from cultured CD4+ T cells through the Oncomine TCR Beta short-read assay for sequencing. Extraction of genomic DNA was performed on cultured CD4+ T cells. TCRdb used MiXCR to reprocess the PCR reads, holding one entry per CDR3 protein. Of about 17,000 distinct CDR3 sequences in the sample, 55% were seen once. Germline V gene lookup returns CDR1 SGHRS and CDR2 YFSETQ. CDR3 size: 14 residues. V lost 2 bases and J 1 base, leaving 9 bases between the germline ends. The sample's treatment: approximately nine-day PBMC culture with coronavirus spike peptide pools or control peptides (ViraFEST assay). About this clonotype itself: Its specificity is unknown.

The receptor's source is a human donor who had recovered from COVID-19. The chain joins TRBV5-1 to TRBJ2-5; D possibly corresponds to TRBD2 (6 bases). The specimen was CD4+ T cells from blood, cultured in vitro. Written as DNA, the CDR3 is TGCGCCAGCAGCTTCGGGACTTTCCAAGAGACCCAGTACTTC. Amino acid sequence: CASSFGTFQETQYF.